These 13 T cell receptor beta chains share one sample of origin, sequenced in a study of CD8 T cells in ankylosing spondylitis. TCRdb re-called the 5' RACE reads with MiXCR, one entry per CDR3 protein. The sample holds approximately 90,000 distinct CDR3 sequences, about 8.5% seen once. Sequencing was carried out using blood, either unsorted or a sorted T cell fraction (not recorded which). These TCRs come from a male donor with ankylosing spondylitis or in good health (not recorded which).

The sample holds many counts of this clonotype. The chain has TRBV7-2 and TRBJ2-1; no definite D call. This CDR3 comprises 12 residues. Trimming stripped 3 bases from V and 9 bases from J, with 9 bases between. CDR1 is SGHTA and CDR2 is FQGNSA in the germline V gene. CDR3 bases: TGTGCCAGCAGCTTCGTTGCGGTTGAGCAGTTCTTC. Its translation is CASSFVAVEQFF.

In this sample, this clonotype turned up many times. The chain recombines TRBV27 with TRBJ1-1; D not certain. CDR1 and CDR2 (germline): MNHEY, SMNVEV (reference sequence). The CDR3 has 14 amino acids. V lost 4 bases and J lost 8, with 17 bases in between. The CDR3 sequence: CASSSLPSQEEAFF. Here the CDR3 DNA reads TGTGCCAGCAGTTCTTTGCCCTCCCAGGAGGAAGCTTTCTTT.

This clonotype was seen ten or more times. The CDR3 protein is CSASGLASTDTQYF. For the CDR3, the DNA is TGCAGTGCTTCCGGACTAGCGAGCACAGATACGCAGTATTTT. The chain combines TRBV20-1 with TRBJ2-3; TRBD2 agrees at 9 bases. After removal of 5 bases from V and 0 bases from J, the junction contained 3 bases not matched to a gene. The CDR3 consists of 14 residues. Germline CDR1 reads DFQATT; CDR2 reads SNEGSKA (reference sequence).

In its sample, this clonotype was seen many times. V and J are TRBV29-1 and TRBJ2-3, with 8 bases that match TRBD1. This CDR3 has 14 amino acids. CDR1 and CDR2 from the germline V gene are SQVTM and ANQGSEA. The V gene end was trimmed by 8 bases and the J gene end by 5 bases; junction bases not matched to a gene: 12. CDR3 sequence reads: CSSTQGAGVDTQYF. The CDR3 DNA follows: TGCAGCTCTACCCAGGGGGCCGGTGTAGATACGCAGTATTTT.

V is TRBV7-2 and J is TRBJ2-3, with D uncertain. V was shortened by 5 bases and J by 3 bases, with 9 bases between the two germline ends. CDR1 is SGHTA and CDR2 is FQGNSA in the germline V gene. The CDR3 runs to 13 residues. CDR3 in DNA: TGTGCCAGCAGCCAAACAACTACAGATACGCAGTATTTT. As protein: CASSQTTTDTQYF.

This clonotype was detected ten times or more. V usage is TRBV7-2 and J usage is TRBJ2-3; 9 nucleotides line up with TRBD2. J gave up 4 bases and V 2 bases, and 4 bases lay outside the gene matches. This CDR3 is 15 amino acids long. Germline CDR1 SGHTA, CDR2 FQGNSA. Written as DNA, the CDR3 is TGTGCCAGCAGCTTAAAAGCGGGAGGTGCAGATACGCAGTATTTT. Translation gives CASSLKAGGADTQYF.

Many counts were recorded for this clonotype. The rearrangement uses TRBV20-1 and TRBJ2-1, with a possible D match to TRBD1 (5 bases). This CDR3 region has 14 residues. Germline assignment: CDR1 DFQATT and CDR2 SNEGSKA (reference sequence). With 3 bases removed from V and 3 bases from J, the gap between germline ends came to 12 bases. CDR3 loop: CSARVQGSYNEQFF. DNA of the CDR3: TGCAGTGCTAGGGTGCAGGGAAGCTACAATGAGCAGTTCTTC.

This clonotype was recorded many times. The chain joins TRBV4-3 to TRBJ1-2; D not resolved. Germline V gene data show CDR1 as LGHNA and CDR2 as YSLEER. The V end lost 0 bases, the J end lost 4 bases, and 9 bases lay between the germline ends. This CDR3 is built from 14 residues. The CDR3 sequence: CASSQDPDSYGYTF. The CDR3 bases are TGCGCCAGCAGCCAAGACCCAGATTCCTATGGCTACACCTTC.

This clonotype was observed many times. V gene TRBV30 combines with J gene TRBJ2-7; 10 bases fit TRBD1. From germline, CDR1 is GTSNPN and CDR2 SVGIG (reference sequence). CDR3 size: 11 residues. V dropped 7 bases and J dropped 5; count of bases not matched to a gene: 2. CDR3 in amino acids: CASTGGDEQYF. CDR3 sequence (DNA): TGTGCCTCGACAGGGGGCGACGAGCAGTACTTC.

The V call is TRBV30, the J call TRBJ2-7, with no clear D. Germline-derived CDR1 and CDR2 are GTSNPN and SVGIG (reference sequence). The CDR3 consists of 10 residues. The V gene lost 6 bases and the J gene lost 3 bases, with 6 bases spanning the gap. The CDR3 DNA is TGTGCCTGTGGGGACTACGAGCAGTACTTC. It encodes CACGDYEQYF.

This clonotype occurred many times. The chain carries TRBV5-1 and TRBJ1-5; no firm D call. The germline gives CDR1 SGHRS, CDR2 YFSETQ. The CDR3 spans 15 residues. V was shortened by 0 bases and J by 3 bases, with 10 bases between the two germline ends. In DNA, the CDR3 is TGCGCCAGCAGCTTGGCGGGAGGACTCAATCAGCCCCAGCATTTT. Its protein product is CASSLAGGLNQPQHF. Looking up the rest from reference TRBV5-1 and TRBJ1-5 gives the full variable domain: KAGVTQTPRYLIKTRGQQVTLSCSPISGHRSVSWYQQTPGQGLQFLFEYFSETQRNKGNFPGRFSGRQFSNSRSEMNVSTLELGDSALYLCASSLAGGLNQPQHFGDGTRLSIL.

The J gene is TRBJ1-4, the V gene TRBV12-3 or TRBV12-4; D is unclear. V was cut by 3 bases and J by 8 bases, with 13 bases left in between. The length of the CDR3 is 14 residues. CDR3 nucleotides: TGTGCCAGCAGTTTCGGAACGAATCGGGAAAAACTGTTTTTT. Residues: CASSFGTNREKLFF.

The chain couples TRBV29-1 to TRBJ1-1; no definite D call. The CDR3 length is 14 residues. CDR1 is SQVTM, CDR2 ANQGSEA, per germline. Trimming shortened V by 7 bases and J by 0 bases, and 15 bases separated the two germline ends. The CDR3: CSGIDEAMNTEAFF. CDR3 nucleotide sequence: TGCAGCGGGATTGACGAGGCGATGAACACTGAAGCTTTCTTT. The variable domain in full, completed from reference TRBV29-1 and TRBJ1-1, reads SAVISQKPSRDICQRGTSLTIQCQVDSQVTMMFWYRQQPGQSLTLIATANQGSEATYESGFVIDKFPISRPNLTFSTLTVSNMSPEDSSIYLCSGIDEAMNTEAFFGQGTRLTVV.